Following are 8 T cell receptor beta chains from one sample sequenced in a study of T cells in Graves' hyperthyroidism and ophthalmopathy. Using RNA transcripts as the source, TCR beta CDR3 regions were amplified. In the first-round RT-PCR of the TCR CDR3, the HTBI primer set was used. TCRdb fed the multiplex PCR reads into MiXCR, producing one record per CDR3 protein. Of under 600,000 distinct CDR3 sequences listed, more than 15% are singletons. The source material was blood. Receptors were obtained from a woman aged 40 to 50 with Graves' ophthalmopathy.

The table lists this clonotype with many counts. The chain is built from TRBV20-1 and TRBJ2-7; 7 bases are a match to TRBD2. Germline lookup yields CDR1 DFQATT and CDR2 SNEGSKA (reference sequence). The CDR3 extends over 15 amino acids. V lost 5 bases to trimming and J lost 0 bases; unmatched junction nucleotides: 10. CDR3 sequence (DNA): TGCAGTGCTCGTACTGTTGGGGGGGGCTCCTACGAGCAGTACTTC. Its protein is CSARTVGGGSYEQYF.

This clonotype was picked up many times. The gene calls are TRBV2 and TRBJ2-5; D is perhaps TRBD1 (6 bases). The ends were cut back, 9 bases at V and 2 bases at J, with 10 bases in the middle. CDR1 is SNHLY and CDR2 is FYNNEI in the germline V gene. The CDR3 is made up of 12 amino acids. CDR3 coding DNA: TGTGCCAGTTGGGGACAACAAGAGACCCAGTACTTC. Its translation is CASWGQQETQYF. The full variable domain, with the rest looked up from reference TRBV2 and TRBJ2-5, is EPEVTQTPSHQVTQMGQEVILRCVPISNHLYFYWYRQILGQKVEFLVSFYNNEISEKSEIFDDQFSVERPDGSNFTLKIRSTKLEDSAMYFCASWGQQETQYFGPGTRLLVL.

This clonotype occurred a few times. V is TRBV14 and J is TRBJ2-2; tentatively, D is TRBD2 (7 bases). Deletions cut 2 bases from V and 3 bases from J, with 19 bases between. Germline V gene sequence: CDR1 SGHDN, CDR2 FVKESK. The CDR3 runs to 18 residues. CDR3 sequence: CASSQKVWGGRDTGELFF. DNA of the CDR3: TGTGCCAGCAGCCAAAAGGTCTGGGGGGGCAGAGACACCGGGGAGCTGTTTTTT.

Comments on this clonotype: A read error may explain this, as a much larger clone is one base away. CDR3 DNA: TGTGCCAGCAGGGTAGACAGAGCCGCTGACTATGGCTACACCTTC. Translated, it gives CASRVDRAADYGYTF. The genes are TRBV6-2 or TRBV6-3 and TRBJ1-2; possibly TRBD1 for D (5 bases). Germline V lookup: CDR1 MNHEY, CDR2 SVGEGT. The CDR3 loop spans 15 amino acids. V was trimmed by 6 bases and J by 3 bases, leaving 17 bases between them.

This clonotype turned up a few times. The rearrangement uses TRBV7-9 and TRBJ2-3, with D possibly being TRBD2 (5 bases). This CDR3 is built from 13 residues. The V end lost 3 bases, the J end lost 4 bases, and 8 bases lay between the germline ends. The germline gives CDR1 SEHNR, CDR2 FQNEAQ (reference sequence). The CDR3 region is CASSFEGPDTQYF. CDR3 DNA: TGTGCCAGCAGCTTCGAGGGCCCAGATACGCAGTATTTT.

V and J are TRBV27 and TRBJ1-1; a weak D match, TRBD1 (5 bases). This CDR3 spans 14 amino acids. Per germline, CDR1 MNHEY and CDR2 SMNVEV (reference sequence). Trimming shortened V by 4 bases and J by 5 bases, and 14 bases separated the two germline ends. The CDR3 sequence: CASSSPGMRTEAFF. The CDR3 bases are TGTGCCAGCAGTTCCCCAGGGATGAGGACTGAAGCTTTCTTT.

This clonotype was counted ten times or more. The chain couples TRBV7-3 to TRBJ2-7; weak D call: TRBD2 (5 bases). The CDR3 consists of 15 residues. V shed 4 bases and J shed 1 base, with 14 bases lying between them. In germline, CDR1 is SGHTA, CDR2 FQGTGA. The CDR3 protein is CASSSQGGGSYEQYF. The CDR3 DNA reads TGTGCCAGCAGCTCCCAAGGAGGCGGATCCTACGAGCAGTACTTC. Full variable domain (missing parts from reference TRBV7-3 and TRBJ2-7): GAGVSQTPSNKVTEKGKYVELRCDPISGHTALYWYRQSLGQGPEFLIYFQGTGAADDSGLPNDRFFAVRPEGSVSTLKIQRTERGDSAVYLCASSSQGGGSYEQYFGPGTRLTVT.

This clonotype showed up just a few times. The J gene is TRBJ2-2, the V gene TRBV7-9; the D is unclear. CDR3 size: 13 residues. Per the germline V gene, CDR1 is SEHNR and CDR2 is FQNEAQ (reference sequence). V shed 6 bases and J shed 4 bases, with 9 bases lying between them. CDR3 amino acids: CASRQVGTGELFF. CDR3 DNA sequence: TGTGCCAGCAGGCAGGTCGGCACCGGGGAGCTGTTTTTT.